This passage covers 20 T cell receptor beta chains from one sample sequenced in a study of molecular identifiers for immune sequencing clone quantification. TCRdb independently ran MiXCR on the PCR reads; one entry per CDR3 protein. The top ten clones hold over 0.6% of a sample with around 480,000 distinct CDR3 sequences, roughly 24% of them seen once. Sequencing was performed on naive CD8+ T cells from blood, with Jurkat cell RNA spiked in. Regarding subset: FACS-sorted CD8+CD4-CCR7+CD45RA+ naive T cells. Receptors were obtained from a human donor in good health. Some libraries in this study had Jurkat cell RNA spiked in.

About this clonotype: A much larger clone differs by one base, so this may be a read error. This sequence joins TRBV14 and TRBJ1-2; D not certain. Trimming left V 8 bases short and J 3 bases short, with 13 bases between. Per germline, CDR1 SGHDN and CDR2 FVKESK. CDR3 length: 13 amino acids. CDR3 sequence: CASGPEIDYGYTF. DNA of the CDR3: TGTGCCAGCGGCCCGGAGATCGACTATGGCTACACCTTC.

In its sample, this clonotype was seen once. Germline is not matched at one junction end, which may reflect a read error. The V call is TRBV4-2, the J call TRBJ2-7, with 9 bases lining up with TRBD1. Germline assignment: CDR1 LGHNA and CDR2 YNFKEQ. The CDR3 is 17 residues long. This CDR3 is CASRQAHPTGGFYEQYF. DNA of the CDR3: TGTGCCAGCCGCCAAGCACACCCGACAGGGGGTTTCTACGAGCAGTACTTC.

About this clonotype itself: A read error may explain this, as a much larger clone is one base away. The chain is built from TRBV7-9 and TRBJ2-7, with 7 bases aligning to TRBD2. Unmatched junction bases numbered 6, after V lost 2 bases and J lost 5 bases. The CDR3 has 14 residues. Germline V gene sequence: CDR1 SEHNR, CDR2 FQNEAQ (reference sequence). CDR3 region: CASSLTPSGNEQYF. The CDR3 bases are TGTGCCAGCAGCTTAACGCCAAGCGGGAACGAGCAGTACTTC. The full variable domain, with the rest looked up from reference TRBV7-9 and TRBJ2-7, is DTGVSQNPRHKITKRGQNVTFRCDPISEHNRLYWYRQTLGQGPEFLTYFQNEAQLEKSRLLSDRFSAERPKGSFSTLEIQRTEQGDSAMYLCASSLTPSGNEQYFGPGTRLTVT.

For this clonotype: Mismatch with germline at one junction end may stem from a read error. The rearrangement uses TRBV27 and TRBJ2-5; D is unclear. In germline, CDR1 is MNHEY, CDR2 SMNVEV (reference sequence). There are 15 residues in the CDR3. CDR3 bases: TGTGCCAGCAGTTCGCCAATTACCCTGCAAGAGACCCGGTACTTC. Protein sequence: CASSSPITLQETRYF.

The chain is built from TRBV20-1 and TRBJ2-2; 9 bases fit TRBD2. The CDR3 has 16 residues. J gave up 4 bases and V 0 bases, and 6 bases lay outside the gene matches. Germline loops: CDR1 DFQATT, CDR2 SNEGSKA (reference sequence). The DNA of the CDR3 is TGCAGTGCTAGAGATTTGCGGGAGGGCCTCACCGGGGAGCTGTTTTTT. It codes for CSARDLREGLTGELFF.

This clonotype was seen a few times. The chain employs TRBV5-1 and TRBJ2-3; D possibly corresponds to TRBD2 (6 bases). Germline-derived CDR1 and CDR2 are SGHRS and YFSETQ. CDR3 size: 14 residues. Between the trimmed V and J ends, which lost 7 bases and 4 bases, there was a span of 16 bases. The CDR3 reads CASQRLGGADTQYF. The CDR3 DNA sequence: TGCGCCAGCCAGCGGTTGGGAGGCGCAGATACGCAGTATTTT.

On this clonotype: A much larger clone differs from this one at a single base, so this may be a read error. V usage is TRBV29-1 and J usage is TRBJ2-3; possible D gene TRBD2, 5 bases. The V end lost 4 bases, the J end lost 0 bases, and 17 bases lay between the germline ends. There are 16 residues in the CDR3. The germline CDR1 and CDR2 sequences are SQVTM and ANQGSEA. The CDR3 is CSVVTRAATSTDTQYF. The CDR3 nucleotides are TGCAGCGTTGTTACGAGGGCAGCCACTAGCACAGATACGCAGTATTTT.

This clonotype was counted ten times or more. V usage is TRBV5-6 and J usage is TRBJ1-1, with TRBD1 matching over 9 bases. Losses at the gene ends were 3 bases for V and 7 bases for J; bases not matched to a gene: 7. The germline CDR1 and CDR2 sequences are SGHDT and YYEEEE. The CDR3 sequence is 14 residues long. The CDR3 nucleotides read TGTGCCAGCAGCTGGACCACAGGGGGCGATGAAGCTTTCTTT. It translates to CASSWTTGGDEAFF.

Only a few counts were recorded for this clonotype. The chain couples TRBV6-6 to TRBJ2-2, with D hard to call. The CDR3 has 10 residues. Germline-derived CDR1 and CDR2 are MNHNY and SVGAGI (reference sequence). The V end lost 10 bases, the J end lost 6 bases, and 6 bases lay between the germline ends. The CDR3 DNA follows: TGTGCCACCCGCGCCGGGGAGCTGTTTTTT. Translating it yields CATRAGELFF.

This clonotype was detected a few times. The rearrangement joins TRBV7-6 to TRBJ2-7, with D possibly being TRBD1 (5 bases). The V and J ends lost 3 bases and 0 bases respectively, with 12 bases between them. This CDR3 is built from 15 residues. The germline V gene has CDR1 SGHVS and CDR2 FNYEAQ. CDR3 region: CASSFGGQSSYEQYF. The CDR3 bases are TGTGCCAGCAGCTTTGGCGGACAAAGCTCCTACGAGCAGTACTTC.

V is TRBV14 and J is TRBJ2-7; the D gene could be TRBD1 or TRBD2 (6 bases each). CDR3 length: 19 amino acids. Germline V CDR1 and CDR2: SGHDN, FVKESK. Deletions cut 0 bases from V and 4 bases from J, with 25 bases between. The CDR3 DNA sequence: TGTGCCAGCAGCCAAGATAGGGGGGTCGGTTGGCCCGCGGCGTACGAGCAGTACTTC. Translation gives CASSQDRGVGWPAAYEQYF.

In its sample, this clonotype was seen a few times. The V call is TRBV7-9, the J call TRBJ2-7; no clear D. Germline V gene data show CDR1 as SEHNR and CDR2 as FQNEAQ (reference sequence). CDR3 length: 13 amino acids. The ends were cut back, 1 base at V and 3 bases at J, with 7 bases in the middle. This chain's CDR3 is CASSLGFDYEQYF. CDR3 bases: TGTGCCAGCAGCTTAGGTTTTGACTACGAGCAGTACTTC.

Regarding this clonotype: It is likely a read error, because the conserved phenylalanine at the end of the CDR3 is missing. The chain uses TRBV12-3 or TRBV12-4 and TRBJ1-1, with unresolved D. Trimming left V 1 base short and J 6 bases short, with 9 bases between. This CDR3 comprises 13 residues. As DNA, the CDR3 is TGTGCCAGCAGTTTAGTGTGGGGATCTGAAGCTTTCTAT. This sequence encodes CASSLVWGSEAFY.

Worth noting for this clonotype: One end of the junction fails to match germline, which may point to a read error. The V call is TRBV5-1, the J call TRBJ2-4; perhaps TRBD2 as D (5 bases). This CDR3 spans 11 amino acids. Germline assignment: CDR1 SGHRS and CDR2 YFSETQ. The DNA of the CDR3 is TGCGCCAGCAACTTGGGCGGGATTCAGTACTTC. Amino acid sequence: CASNLGGIQYF.

V is TRBV7-2 and J is TRBJ2-1, with D unclear. In germline, CDR1 is SGHTA, CDR2 FQGNSA. CDR3 length equals 13 residues. V lost 9 bases and J lost 0, with 9 bases in between. CDR3 nucleotide sequence: TGTGCCAGTCGCCGGATCTCCTACAATGAGCAGTTCTTC. Amino acids: CASRRISYNEQFF.

Turning to this clonotype: A much larger clone sits a single nucleotide away, making a read error possible. The rearrangement links TRBV5-5 to TRBJ1-1, with 7 nucleotides matching TRBD1. The CDR3 has 15 residues. V shed 2 bases, J shed 5 bases, and the junction held 9 bases outside the gene matches. Germline V gives CDR1 SGHKS, CDR2 YYEKEE (reference sequence). The DNA for the CDR3 is TGTGCCAGCAGCTTCTCACAGGGGCTGTGTACTGAAGCTTTCTTT. Its translation: CASSFSQGLCTEAFF. Based on the CDR3 plus reference TRBV5-5 and TRBJ1-1, the full variable domain is DAGVTQSPTHLIKTRGQQVTLRCSPISGHKSVSWYQQVLGQGPQFIFQYYEKEERGRGNFPDRFSARQFPNYSSELNVNALLLGDSALYLCASSFSQGLCTEAFFGQGTRLTVV.

This clonotype was seen only a few times. The chain has TRBV12-3 or TRBV12-4 and TRBJ1-5; the match to TRBD1 covers 8 bases. This CDR3 spans 15 amino acids. Trimming took 3 bases from V and 8 from J; bases not matched to a gene: 9. CDR3 sequence: CASSLRTGFMEPQHF. The DNA for the CDR3 is TGTGCCAGCAGTTTGCGGACAGGGTTTATGGAGCCCCAGCATTTT.

V is TRBV3-1 and J is TRBJ2-5; 7 bases are shared with TRBD2. V dropped 0 bases and J dropped 0; count of bases not matched to a gene: 10. Germline values: CDR1 LGHDT, CDR2 YNNKEL (reference sequence). CDR3 length: 18 residues. CDR3 sequence: CASSQDPASGKYQETQYF. DNA of the CDR3: TGTGCCAGCAGCCAAGATCCGGCTAGCGGAAAGTACCAAGAGACCCAGTACTTC.

As regards this clonotype: It may be a read error: a sequence one base away is much more abundant. V and J are TRBV7-9 and TRBJ2-4; D unresolved. The CDR3 has 16 residues. CDR1 SEHNR and CDR2 FQNEAQ come from the germline V gene (reference sequence). V was trimmed by 7 bases and J by 0 bases, leaving 16 bases between them. The CDR3 sequence is CASNPPRGVAKNIQYF. In DNA, the CDR3 is TGTGCCAGCAACCCTCCCCGTGGAGTAGCCAAAAACATTCAGTACTTC.

This clonotype has only a few counts. The chain links TRBV7-6 to TRBJ2-7; possibly TRBD1 for D (7 bases). Between the trimmed V and J ends, which lost 4 bases and 0 bases, there was a span of 28 bases. The CDR3 totals 20 residues. The germline V gene has CDR1 SGHVS and CDR2 FNYEAQ. CDR3 nucleotides: TGTGCCAGCAGCTCGCTTAGGCCCCCCGGCGGGACAGCCCTCTCCTACGAGCAGTACTTC. Amino acids: CASSSLRPPGGTALSYEQYF.